This T cell receptor beta chain stems from a study of shared clonotypes between healthy human individuals (TCRdb year 2020). General notes on the study: Three men and two women, aged 18 to 49 years, made up the cohort. To estimate repertoire size and how much clonotype sharing occurs between individuals, the study deeply sequenced the blood TCR repertoires of five healthy adults. Libraries were prepared and TCR repertoires were sequenced by different laboratories using diverse techniques, in order to increase sequencing depth and limit assay-specific biases. For each donor, CD4 naive and CD4 memory were each run on three plates, CD8 naive on two plates, and CD8 memory on one plate. Between about 0.8 and 9 billion PBMCs per donor were obtained by leukapheresis. What the study reported, not specific to this receptor: Sampling was restricted to blood, and TCR repertoires in tissue are likely to differ from TCR repertoires in blood. Pairwise subsampling indicated that sequencing depth was expected to affect the degree of clonotype sharing among donors. Sharing across a handful of donors was observed for around 5% of naive CD4, over 3% of naive CD8, roughly 2.4% of memory CD4, and roughly 0.4% of memory CD8 clonotypes. Clonotypes shared by all four sorted-subset donors showed higher generation probabilities than non-shared clonotypes. Rarefaction of sorted-subset datasets indicated incomplete sequencing despite the large sequencing depth. The small number of donors limited the genetic and exposure-history diversity represented. Naive subsets generally had larger estimated clonotype richness than memory subsets did.

Healthy HIV-negative adults with no recently reported acute infections or vaccinations were included as donors. Only Caucasian adults living in Nashville, Tennessee, USA were represented among the donors. CD4+ T cells were enriched by magnetic negative selection, after which naive cells were positively selected on CD45RA and the negative fraction was taken as the memory subset. After blood collection by leukapheresis, PBMCs were isolated using Ficoll-Histopaque density gradient centrifugation and then cryopreserved in the vapor phase of liquid nitrogen. Purity and quantity of every magnetically sorted T cell population were checked by analytical flow cytometry. Each sorted fraction had its genomic DNA isolated and then quantified by UV absorbance on a Nanodrop 2000c. A word on this clone: Its binding antigen is unknown. No much larger clone exists at a distance of one base, and base qualities are not known.

Using the deep immunoSEQ assay, multiplex PCR amplified TCR CDR3 regions from genomic DNA. Extracted genomic DNA from each cell subset was distributed evenly across all wells of several immunoSEQ 96-well plates, and each plate was treated as a replicate. For sorted subsets, approximately 190 ng genomic DNA, equal to some 30,000 T cell genomes, was loaded into each replicate PCR. Purified libraries were measured with a Qubit 3.0 fluorometer, size-checked on a Bioanalyzer 2100, and measured again with the KAPA Library Quantification kit. A separate single-read 150-cycle Illumina NextSeq 550 flow cell was used to sequence each immunoSEQ 96-well plate. The authors' analysis ran thus. Because the immunoSEQ output held only junctional sequences and lacked quality scores, the filtering could not match the filtering applied to full-length reads. Sequences were annotated with PyIR, a Python wrapper for IgBLAST v1.9, and V/J genes and CDR3 were assigned using IMGT germline references. Reads were removed for weak V/J assignments (E-value above 1e-6), missing CDR3, stop codons, out-of-frame junctions, or ambiguous translated residues. A V3J clonotype was defined by an identical inferred V gene, J gene, and CDR3 amino acid sequence. The percentage overlap between two repertoires was calculated by dividing the number of shared unique clonotypes by the size of the smaller repertoire. Repertoire richness was assessed with RTK rarefaction, the Chao1 estimator, and Recon v2.1 estimates of unobserved clonotypes. Generation probabilities for all TCRbeta clonotypes obtained by the gDNA method from several donors were computed using OLGA. Sourced from immuneACCESS, this table was stored by TCRdb with only in-frame sequences that have V and J called. A share of the clones is absent; for the studies checked, an unresolved V gene accounts for under half, and the remainder has no known explanation. V and J calls plus clone size are reproduced from that table; the DNA served to infer D and trimming. The sample has over 2 million clones on record, 85% to 95% of them singletons. Under 0.15% of the sample goes to the ten largest clones.

Deletion took 3 bases off V and 0 bases off J, with a span of 13 bases between the germline ends. Its CDR3 holds 16 amino acids, cysteine through phenylalanine. This entry keeps only the CDR3 DNA: 48 bases, framed from base 1. For CDR1 and CDR2, the germline V gene lists SGHAT and FQNNGV. The V gene is TRBV11-2 and the J gene is TRBJ2-3, and TRBD1 may be the D gene, going by 6 matching bases. The receptor's source is a man aged 18 to 29 in good health. Sequenced sample: naive CD4+ T cells sorted from blood. The sample's cell subset or site label, decoded: CD45RA+ positively selected. The sequenced DNA: TGTGCCAGCAGCTTCCGTACAGGGCTTAGCACAGATACGCAGTATTTT. The translation is CASSFRTGLSTDTQYF. Reference TRBV11-2 and TRBJ2-3 proteins supply the regions before and after the CDR3; the full variable domain is: EAGVAQSPRYKIIEKRQSVAFWCNPISGHATLYWYQQILGQGPKLLIQFQNNGVVDDSQLPKDRFSAERLKGVDSTLKIQPAKLEDSAVYLCASSFRTGLSTDTQYFGPGTRLTVL.